This T cell receptor beta chain was recovered during a study of cytomegalovirus exposure and HLA in healthy donors (dated by TCRdb to about 2017). Looking at the study overall: In an earlier analysis of 587 of the donors, approximately 300 Gb of sequence data and about 110 million unique TCR beta sequences from 180 million or so T cells were reported. Of the approximately 400 genotyped donors, about 84% fell in the genetic ancestry cluster associated with self-reported Caucasian donors. The study combined high-throughput TCR immunosequencing, statistical association of individual TCRs with disease status, and machine learning to predict cytomegalovirus infection status. An early release covering 550 to 700 HLA-typed donors comprised roughly 300 gigabases of sequencing data and roughly 85 million unique TCR sequences. Donor age, sex, ethnicity and CMV serostatus were compiled together with the repertoire data. HLA typing covered class I and class II loci at four-digit resolution. The T cell repertoires of 666 subjects were profiled by immunosequencing and related to cytomegalovirus serostatus. The later analysis used no new phenotypic data to find candidate immune exposures, relying instead on TCR beta sequences and their occurrence across donors. The study aimed to test whether cataloging public T cell receptors could reveal signatures of past pathogen exposure. In a later analysis, previously published TCR beta repertoires from 550 to 750 donors were re-analyzed and high-resolution HLA genotyping was added so that TCR occurrence patterns could be studied. A later genetic analysis took genome-wide SNP genotypes for about three fifths of the 666 donors and used that subset as a discovery cohort. Typing coverage varied by locus: roughly 629-630 donors for A, B, C, DRB1 and DQB1; roughly 560 for DQA1; nearly 610 for DPA1; more than 450 for DPB1. All discovery cohort repertoires had been generated on a single sequencing platform. Roughly 5 DR-DQ haplotypes were handled as single units for association and clustering, since linkage in the cohort was strong. A separate validation cohort of 100 to 150 different subjects was used in addition to the roughly 620-subject first cohort. To decide whether each TCR beta V gene segment behaved as functional or pseudogenic, an earlier analysis of fewer than 750 of the donors relied on high-throughput TCR beta sequencing. On average, over 200,000 unique TCR beta nucleotide sequences were sequenced per donor among a few hundred genotyped donors of the cohort, with about 19% of those sequences being non-productive.

Its CDR3 holds 18 amino acids, cysteine through phenylalanine. Of all the DNA, just the CDR3 is kept, 54 bases in frame from base 1. The CDR1 and CDR2 encoded by the germline V gene are MDHEN and SYDVKM. The V and J ends are trimmed by 1 base and 0 bases, leaving 16 bases between them. Libraries were made using the immunoSEQ multiplex PCR assay. A mixture of 60 forward primers for TCR Vbeta segments and 13 reverse primers for TCR Jbeta segments was used in the multiplex PCR. The CDR3 region of rearranged TCR beta genes was amplified from genomic DNA with a multiplex PCR assay. On the Illumina HiSeq System, the amplified TCR beta libraries were sequenced as 87-base-pair reads. Under the source paper's analysis protocol: Across the 670 or so repertoires, a later analysis counted some 81 million unique TCR beta chains, 9 million to 14 million of which were shared by at least two donors. Raw reads were error-corrected and collapsed into unique sequences with a nearest-neighbor algorithm that merged closely related sequences to remove PCR and sequencing errors. Alignment of CDR3 sequences to IMGT reference sequences was used to assign V, D and J gene segments. Each retained sequence needed at least a six-nucleotide match to both a V gene segment and a J gene segment. Rearrangements were classified as productive when the CDR3 lacked stop codons and remained in frame with V and J, and all other rearrangements were classified as non-productive. CDR3 was defined according to IMGT convention as the region running from the second conserved V-encoded cysteine to the conserved J-encoded phenylalanine. The earlier analysis of some 540 of the donors excluded any sequence lacking an unambiguous match to a single V gene segment. In an earlier analysis of approximately 550 of the donors, V segments were called functional above 56.7% productive rearrangements and were called segregating when the between-donor standard deviation exceeded 5%. A statistical classification framework was built for diagnosing cytomegalovirus status from the catalog of TCR beta chain sequences. In a later analysis, TCR nucleotide sequences were compared against IMGT/GENE-DB human TR gene sequences so that V and J genes could be assigned. A later analysis assigned CDR3 sequences and most-parsimonious VDJ recombination scenarios with the TCRdist pipeline. In a later analysis, each TCR beta chain was defined by its CDR3 amino acid sequence together with its V-gene family, and reads without a unique V-gene family were excluded. To address suspected cross-contamination and a sequencing artifact, a later analysis removed approximately 600 highly shared, low-generation-probability nucleotide sequences. A later analysis calculated a clonal expansion index for each public chain from normalized within-repertoire ranks of inferred template counts. Generation probabilities in a later analysis came from a VDJ recombination model fitted to out-of-frame rearrangements, and those results were checked against IGoR. In a later analysis, TCR-TCR, TCR-HLA and TCR-CMV co-occurrence was scored with hypergeometric tests, and a repertoire-size bias correction was applied to TCR pairs. False discovery rates were estimated in a later analysis by permuting HLA or CMV assignments 20 times. A later analysis grouped co-occurring TCRs with DBSCAN, adding TCRdist sequence similarity when clustering within HLA-allele-positive subsets. Repertoires with fewer than 30,000 or more than 120,000 public chains were left out of co-occurrence clustering, as were five repertoires with anomalous nucleotide sharing. The table comes from immuneACCESS by way of TCRdb, which keeps in-frame sequences with V and J called. Part of the clones is missing from these tables; in studies checked, under half for an unresolved V gene and the rest for unknown reasons. That table supplies the V and J calls and clone size; D and trimming were determined from the DNA. The sample table holds roughly 120,000 clones, of which roughly two thirds were seen once. In total, the top ten clones hold over 1.5% of the sample.

The cohort was made up of 500 to 850 healthy bone marrow donors. At the time of sampling, every cohort member was nominally healthy, though immune exposures that went unrecorded were likely present. The donor tested CMV seropositive and was one of the 289 seropositive cohort members. A peripheral blood sample was collected from each donor, and TCR beta sequencing was performed on peripheral blood mononuclear cells. The Qiagen DNeasy Blood Extraction Kit was used to extract genomic DNA from the blood cell samples. Paper-wide results and their limitations: Assigning TCR associations to individual alleles was difficult when HLA alleles, especially DR and DQ, strongly co-occurred. Correlated functional status among segregating V segments might be attributable to linkage disequilibrium, but an unknown experimental factor could not be ruled out. The only immune exposure information available for the cohort was CMV serostatus. Most TCR sequences were seen in very few donors, while some public TCRs were found in many individuals. A later analysis associated 15,000 to 20,000 TCR beta sequences with specific HLA alleles at a false discovery rate of 0.05. A further reported finding was that TCR beta sequences accurately predicted the HLA-A and HLA-B alleles for most subjects in the first cohort. A cluster of highly shared sequence variants was judged likely to be a technical artifact of the sequencing pipeline. According to a later analysis, most CMV-associated TCR beta chains appeared to be HLA-restricted, and the HLA associations seemed to be driven largely by CMV exposure. A later genetic analysis associated a missense DCLRE1C variant with V-gene and J-gene trimming of TCR beta chains, and an independent cohort replicated the association. In a later analysis, TCR association rates were found to vary across HLA loci, with the most associated TCRs seen for DRB1 alleles and the fewest for HLA-C alleles. Roughly uniform sequencing depth across donors was assumed in presence/absence analyses, although this assumption may not hold. Compared with equally common non-associated chains, HLA-associated TCR beta chains in a later analysis were more clonally expanded and had lower generation probabilities. Some 16 rarely observed V segments, including chromosome 9 orphons, were excluded from the earlier analysis of just under 600 of the donors because counts were too low. The authors suggested that the approach could potentially be extended to other disease states and immunological phenotypes. In vitro tests confirmed that three of the cytomegalovirus-associated TCR beta chains recognize cytomegalovirus antigens. In both the original and validation cohorts, the classifier was reported to diagnose cytomegalovirus status with high specificity and sensitivity. According to a later genetic analysis, donors in an Asian-associated ancestry cluster had fewer N-insertions in productive TCRs than the approximately 700-donor mean. In an earlier analysis of 587 of the donors, most TCR beta V segments appeared in productive rearrangements about 90% or about 30% of the time, broadly matching IMGT annotations. The 87-base-pair reads could not distinguish some IMGT-functional V segments, including TRBV6-2 and TRBV6-3, so those segments were excluded. Because HLA typing was unavailable for some donors at each locus, only the typed subset was used in association tests. According to a later analysis, parvovirus B19, influenza, CMV and Epstein-Barr virus appeared linked to several top co-occurrence clusters. In this cohort, only TCR beta chains were sequenced, and detectable features were limited by the absence of alpha or paired-chain data. The study listed approximately 160 TCR beta chains as associated with cytomegalovirus.

In this sample, this clone turned up once. What this receptor recognizes is not known. No much larger clone exists at a distance of one base, and base qualities are not known. The sample was PBMCs. The rearrangement joined TRBV28 to TRBJ1-3, with TRBD1 as a weak D call on 6 bases. This TCR came from a man aged 30 to 39 in good health and CMV-seropositive. At the DNA level, the sequence is TGTGCCAGCAGTTTATTTAGAGGAGGACAGTTCTCTGGAAACACCATATATTTT. This encodes CASSLFRGGQFSGNTIYF.